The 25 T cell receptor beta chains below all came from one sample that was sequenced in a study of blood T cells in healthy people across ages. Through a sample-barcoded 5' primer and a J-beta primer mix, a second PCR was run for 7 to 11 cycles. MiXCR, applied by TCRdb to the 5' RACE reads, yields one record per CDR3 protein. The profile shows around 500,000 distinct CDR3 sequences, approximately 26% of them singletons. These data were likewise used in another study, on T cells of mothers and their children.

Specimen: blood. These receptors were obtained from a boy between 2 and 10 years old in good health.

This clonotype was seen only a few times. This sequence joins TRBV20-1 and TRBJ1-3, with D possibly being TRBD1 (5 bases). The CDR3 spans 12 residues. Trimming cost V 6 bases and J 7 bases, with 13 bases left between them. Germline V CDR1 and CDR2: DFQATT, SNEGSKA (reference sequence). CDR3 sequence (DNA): TGCAGTGCCTCAGGGAGGAGGAACACCATATATTTT. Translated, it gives CSASGRRNTIYF.

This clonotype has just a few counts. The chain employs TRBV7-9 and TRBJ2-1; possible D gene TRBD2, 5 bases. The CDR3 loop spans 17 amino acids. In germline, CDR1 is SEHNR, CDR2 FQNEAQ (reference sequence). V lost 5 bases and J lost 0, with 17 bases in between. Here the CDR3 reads CASSPPAVPDSYNEQFF. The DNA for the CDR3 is TGTGCCAGCAGCCCACCAGCGGTGCCAGACTCCTACAATGAGCAGTTCTTC.

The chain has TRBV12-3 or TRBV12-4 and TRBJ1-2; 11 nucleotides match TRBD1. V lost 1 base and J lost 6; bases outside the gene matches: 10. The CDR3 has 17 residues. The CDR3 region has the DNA TGTGCCAGCAGTTTAGTCCCGGGACAGGGGGACGATGATGGCTACACCTTC. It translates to CASSLVPGQGDDDGYTF.

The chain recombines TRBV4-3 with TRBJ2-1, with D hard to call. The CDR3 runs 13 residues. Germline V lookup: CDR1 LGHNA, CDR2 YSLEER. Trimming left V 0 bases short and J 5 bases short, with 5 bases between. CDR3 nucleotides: TGCGCCAGCAGCCAAGAAGAGGACAATGAGCAGTTCTTC. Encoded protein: CASSQEEDNEQFF.

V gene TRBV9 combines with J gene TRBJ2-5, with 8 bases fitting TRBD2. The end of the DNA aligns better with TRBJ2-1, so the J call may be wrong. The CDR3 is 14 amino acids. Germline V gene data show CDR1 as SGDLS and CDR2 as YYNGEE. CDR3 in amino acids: CASNNGGASNEQFF. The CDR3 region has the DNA TGTGCCAGCAATAACGGGGGGGCTAGCAATGAGCAGTTCTTC.

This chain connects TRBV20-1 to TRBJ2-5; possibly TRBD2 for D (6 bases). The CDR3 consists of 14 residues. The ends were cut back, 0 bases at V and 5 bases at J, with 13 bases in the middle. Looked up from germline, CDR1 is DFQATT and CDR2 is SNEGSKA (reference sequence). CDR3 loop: CSARERTSRETQYF. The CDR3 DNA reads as TGCAGTGCTAGAGAGAGAACTAGCCGGGAGACCCAGTACTTC.

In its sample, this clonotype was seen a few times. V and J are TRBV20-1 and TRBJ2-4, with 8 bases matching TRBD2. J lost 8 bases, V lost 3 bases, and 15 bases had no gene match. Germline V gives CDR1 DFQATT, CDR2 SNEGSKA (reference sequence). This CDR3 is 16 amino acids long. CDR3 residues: CSASSTSGPLGDIQYF. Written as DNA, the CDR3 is TGCAGTGCTAGTAGCACTAGCGGTCCTTTAGGGGACATTCAGTACTTC.

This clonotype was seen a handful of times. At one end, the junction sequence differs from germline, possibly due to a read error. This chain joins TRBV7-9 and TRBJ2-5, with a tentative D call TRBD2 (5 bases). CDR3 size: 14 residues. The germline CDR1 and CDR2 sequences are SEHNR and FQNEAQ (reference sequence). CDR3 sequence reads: CTSSSPPGSETQYF. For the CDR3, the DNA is TGTACCAGCAGCTCCCCCCCGGGGTCAGAGACCCAGTACTTC.

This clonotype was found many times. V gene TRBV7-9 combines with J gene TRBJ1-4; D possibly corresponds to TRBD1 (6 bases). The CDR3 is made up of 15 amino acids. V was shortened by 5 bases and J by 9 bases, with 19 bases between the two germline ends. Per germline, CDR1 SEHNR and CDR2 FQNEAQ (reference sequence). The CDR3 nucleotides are TGTGCCAGCAGCCTAGACGGGGGCGCGGTTAAAAAACTGTTTTTT. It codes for CASSLDGGAVKKLFF.

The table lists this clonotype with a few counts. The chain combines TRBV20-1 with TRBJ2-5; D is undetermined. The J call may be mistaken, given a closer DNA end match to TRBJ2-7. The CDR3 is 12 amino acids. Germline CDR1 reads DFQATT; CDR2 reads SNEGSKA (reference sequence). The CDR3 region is CSARERVHEQYF. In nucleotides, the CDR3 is TGCAGTGCTAGAGAAAGGGTCCACGAGCAGTACTTC.

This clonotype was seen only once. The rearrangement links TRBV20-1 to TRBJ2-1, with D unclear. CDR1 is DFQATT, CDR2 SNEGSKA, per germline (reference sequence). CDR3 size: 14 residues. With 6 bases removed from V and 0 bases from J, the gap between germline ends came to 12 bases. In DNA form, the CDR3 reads TGCAGTGCGACACTACGAAGCTCCTACAATGAGCAGTTCTTC. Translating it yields CSATLRSSYNEQFF.

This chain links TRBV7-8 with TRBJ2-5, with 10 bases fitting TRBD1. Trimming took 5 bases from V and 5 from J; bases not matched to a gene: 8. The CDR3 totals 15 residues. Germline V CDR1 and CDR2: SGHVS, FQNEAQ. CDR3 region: CASSHLGQGLETQYF. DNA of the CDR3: TGTGCCAGCAGCCATTTGGGACAGGGGTTGGAGACCCAGTACTTC.

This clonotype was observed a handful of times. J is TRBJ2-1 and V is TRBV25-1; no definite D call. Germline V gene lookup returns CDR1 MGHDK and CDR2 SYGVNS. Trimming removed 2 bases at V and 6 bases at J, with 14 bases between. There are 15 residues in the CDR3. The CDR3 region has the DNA TGTGCCAGCAGTGAAAAGGTAATAGCCGCCAATGAGCAGTTCTTC. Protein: CASSEKVIAANEQFF.

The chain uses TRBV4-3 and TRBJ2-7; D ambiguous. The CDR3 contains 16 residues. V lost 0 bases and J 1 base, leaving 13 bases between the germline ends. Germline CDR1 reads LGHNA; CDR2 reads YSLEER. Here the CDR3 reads CASSQEKQVESYEQYF. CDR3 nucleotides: TGCGCCAGCAGCCAAGAGAAGCAGGTTGAATCCTACGAGCAGTACTTC.

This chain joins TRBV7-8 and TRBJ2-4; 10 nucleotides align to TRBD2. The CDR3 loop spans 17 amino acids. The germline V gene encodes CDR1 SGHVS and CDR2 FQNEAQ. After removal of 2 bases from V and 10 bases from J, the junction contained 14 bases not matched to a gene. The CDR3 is CASSLTLAGATGGIQYF. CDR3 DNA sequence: TGTGCCAGCAGCTTAACTCTAGCGGGGGCTACCGGGGGGATTCAGTACTTC.

CDR3 sequence: CASNMGVGYTF. Here the CDR3 DNA reads TGTGCCAGCAATATGGGGGTGGGCTACACCTTC. V is TRBV28 and J is TRBJ1-2, with D perhaps matching TRBD1 (5 bases). Germline assignment: CDR1 MDHEN and CDR2 SYDVKM. CDR3 length: 11 amino acids. V lost 7 bases to trimming and J lost 8 bases, with 11 bases between them.

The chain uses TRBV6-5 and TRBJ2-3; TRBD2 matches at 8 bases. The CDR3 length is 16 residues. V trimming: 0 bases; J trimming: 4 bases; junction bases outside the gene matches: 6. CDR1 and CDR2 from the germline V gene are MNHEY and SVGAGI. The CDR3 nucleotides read TGTGCCAGCAGTTACTCGACGGGCGGGGGGCCAGATACGCAGTATTTT. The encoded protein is CASSYSTGGGPDTQYF.

In nucleotides, the CDR3 is TGTGCCAGCAGCTTACCGCCGGTTCCCGGCACCGGGGAGCTGTTTTTT. As protein: CASSLPPVPGTGELFF. The V call is TRBV7-9, the J call TRBJ2-2; no reliable D call. Trimming shortened V by 2 bases and J by 4 bases, and 14 bases separated the two germline ends. Germline CDR1 and CDR2: SEHNR and FQNEAQ (reference sequence). This CDR3 contains 16 residues.

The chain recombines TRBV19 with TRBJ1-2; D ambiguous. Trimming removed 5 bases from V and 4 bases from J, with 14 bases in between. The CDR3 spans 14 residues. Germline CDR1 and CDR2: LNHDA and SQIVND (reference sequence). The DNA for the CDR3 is TGTGCCAGTAGTGATCGTTCAGGAATCTATGGCTACACCTTC. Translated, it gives CASSDRSGIYGYTF.

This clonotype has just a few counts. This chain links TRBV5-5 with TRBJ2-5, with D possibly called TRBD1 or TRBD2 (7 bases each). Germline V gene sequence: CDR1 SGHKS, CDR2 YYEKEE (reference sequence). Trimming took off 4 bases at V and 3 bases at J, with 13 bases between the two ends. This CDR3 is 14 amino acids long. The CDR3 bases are TGTGCCAGCAGCGTCCCAGGGGGGGAAGAGACCCAGTACTTC. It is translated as CASSVPGGEETQYF.

This CDR3 reads CASSPTSGVLHEQYF. CDR3 in DNA: TGTGCCAGCAGCCCGACTAGCGGGGTCCTCCACGAGCAGTACTTC. The V call is TRBV7-2, the J call TRBJ2-7; 11 nucleotides align to TRBD2. CDR1 and CDR2 from the germline V gene are SGHTA and FQGNSA. V lost 5 bases and J lost 5; bases outside the gene matches: 8. The CDR3 is made up of 15 amino acids.

Here the CDR3 DNA reads TGTGCCAGCGCCCAACAGGGAACTAATGAAAAACTGTTTTTT. Residues: CASAQQGTNEKLFF. The genes are TRBV2 and TRBJ1-4; a weak D match, TRBD1 (6 bases). The CDR3 sequence is 14 residues long. V was cut by 8 bases and J by 1 base, with 11 bases left in between. Germline CDR1 is SNHLY and CDR2 is FYNNEI.

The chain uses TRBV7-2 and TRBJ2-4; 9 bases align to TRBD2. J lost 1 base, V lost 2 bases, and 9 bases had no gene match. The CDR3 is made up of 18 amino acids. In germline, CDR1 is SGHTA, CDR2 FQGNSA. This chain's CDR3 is CASSLLAGAGGAKNIQYF. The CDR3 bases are TGTGCCAGCAGCTTACTAGCGGGCGCGGGGGGGGCCAAAAACATTCAGTACTTC.

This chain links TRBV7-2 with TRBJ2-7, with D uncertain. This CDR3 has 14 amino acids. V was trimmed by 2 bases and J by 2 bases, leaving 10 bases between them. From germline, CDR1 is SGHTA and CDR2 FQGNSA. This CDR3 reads CASSLSSKAYEQYF. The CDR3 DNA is TGTGCCAGCAGCTTATCCTCTAAAGCCTACGAGCAGTACTTC.

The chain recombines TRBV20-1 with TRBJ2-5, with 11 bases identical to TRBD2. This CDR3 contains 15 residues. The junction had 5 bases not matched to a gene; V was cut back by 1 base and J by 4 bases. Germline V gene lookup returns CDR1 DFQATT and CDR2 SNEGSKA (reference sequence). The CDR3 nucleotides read TGCAGTGCTAGAGTACTAGCGGGGGTCCCAGAGACCCAGTACTTC. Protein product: CSARVLAGVPETQYF.